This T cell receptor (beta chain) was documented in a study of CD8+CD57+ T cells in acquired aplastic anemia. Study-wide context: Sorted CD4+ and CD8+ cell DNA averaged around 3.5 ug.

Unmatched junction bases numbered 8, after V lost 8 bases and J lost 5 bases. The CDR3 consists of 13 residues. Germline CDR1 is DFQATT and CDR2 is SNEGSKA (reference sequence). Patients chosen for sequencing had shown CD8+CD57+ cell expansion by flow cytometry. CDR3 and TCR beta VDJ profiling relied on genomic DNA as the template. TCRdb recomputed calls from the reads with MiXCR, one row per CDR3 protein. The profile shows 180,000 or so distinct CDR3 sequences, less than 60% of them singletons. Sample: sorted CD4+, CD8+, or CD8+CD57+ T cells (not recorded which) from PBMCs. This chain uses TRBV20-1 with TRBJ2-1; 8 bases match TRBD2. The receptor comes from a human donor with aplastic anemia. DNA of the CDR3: TGCAGTTTCGTAGCGGGACGGAACAATGAGCAGTTCTTC. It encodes CSFVAGRNNEQFF.